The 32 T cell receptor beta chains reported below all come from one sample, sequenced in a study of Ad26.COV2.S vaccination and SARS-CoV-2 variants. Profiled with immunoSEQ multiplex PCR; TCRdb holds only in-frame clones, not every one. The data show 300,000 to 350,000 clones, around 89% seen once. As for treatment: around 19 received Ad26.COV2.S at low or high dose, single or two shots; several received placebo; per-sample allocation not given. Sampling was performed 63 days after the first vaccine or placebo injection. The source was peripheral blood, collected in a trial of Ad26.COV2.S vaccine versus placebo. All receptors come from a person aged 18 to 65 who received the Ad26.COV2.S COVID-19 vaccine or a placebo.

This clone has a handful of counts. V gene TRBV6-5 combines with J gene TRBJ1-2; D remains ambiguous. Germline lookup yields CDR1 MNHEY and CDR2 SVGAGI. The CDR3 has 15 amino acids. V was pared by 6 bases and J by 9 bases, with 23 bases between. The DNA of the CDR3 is TGTGCCAGCAGGAACGAAAAAGCAGGTCGGAGTAGCTACACCTTC. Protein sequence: CASRNEKAGRSSYTF.

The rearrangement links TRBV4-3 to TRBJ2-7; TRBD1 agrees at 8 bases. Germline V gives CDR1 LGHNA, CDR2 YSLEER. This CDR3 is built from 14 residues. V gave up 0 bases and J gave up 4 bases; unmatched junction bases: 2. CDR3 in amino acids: CASSQDRGQYEQYF. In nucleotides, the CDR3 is TGCGCCAGCAGCCAAGACAGGGGGCAGTACGAGCAGTACTTC.

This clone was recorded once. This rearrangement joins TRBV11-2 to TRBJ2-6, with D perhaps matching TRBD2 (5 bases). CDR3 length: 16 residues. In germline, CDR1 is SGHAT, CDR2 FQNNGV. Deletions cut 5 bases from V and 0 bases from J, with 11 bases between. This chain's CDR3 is CASSPLGSSGANVLTF. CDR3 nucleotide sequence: TGTGCCAGCAGCCCATTGGGGAGCTCTGGGGCCAACGTCCTGACTTTC.

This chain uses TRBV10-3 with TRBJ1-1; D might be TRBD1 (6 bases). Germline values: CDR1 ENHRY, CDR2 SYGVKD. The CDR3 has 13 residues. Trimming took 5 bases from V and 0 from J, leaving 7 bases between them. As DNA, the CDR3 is TGTGCCATCAGTCGGGACATGAACACTGAAGCTTTCTTT. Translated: CAISRDMNTEAFF.

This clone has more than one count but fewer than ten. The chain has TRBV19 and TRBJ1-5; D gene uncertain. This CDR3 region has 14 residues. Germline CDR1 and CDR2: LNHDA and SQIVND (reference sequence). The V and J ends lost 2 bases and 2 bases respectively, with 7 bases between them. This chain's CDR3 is CASSIRRGNQPQHF. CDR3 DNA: TGTGCCAGTAGTATACGCCGGGGCAATCAGCCCCAGCATTTT.

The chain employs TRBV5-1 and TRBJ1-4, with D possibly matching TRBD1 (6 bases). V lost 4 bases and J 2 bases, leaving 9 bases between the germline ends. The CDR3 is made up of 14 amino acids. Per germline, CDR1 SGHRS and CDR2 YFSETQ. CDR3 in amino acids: CASSPGQTNEKLFF. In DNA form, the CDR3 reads TGCGCCAGCAGCCCCGGACAGACTAATGAAAAACTGTTTTTT.

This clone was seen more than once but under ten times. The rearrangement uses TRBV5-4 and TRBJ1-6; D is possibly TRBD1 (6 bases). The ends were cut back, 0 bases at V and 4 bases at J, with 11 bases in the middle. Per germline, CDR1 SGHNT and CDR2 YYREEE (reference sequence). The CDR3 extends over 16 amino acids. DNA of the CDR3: TGTGCCAGCAGCTTGGACAGGGATAGGTATAATTCACCCCTCCACTTT. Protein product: CASSLDRDRYNSPLHF.

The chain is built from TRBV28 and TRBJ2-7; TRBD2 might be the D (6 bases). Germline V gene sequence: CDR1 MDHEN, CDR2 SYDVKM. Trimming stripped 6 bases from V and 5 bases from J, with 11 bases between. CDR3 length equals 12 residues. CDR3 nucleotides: TGTGCCAGCAGCGGGAGTGTCAACGAGCAGTACTTC. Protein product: CASSGSVNEQYF.

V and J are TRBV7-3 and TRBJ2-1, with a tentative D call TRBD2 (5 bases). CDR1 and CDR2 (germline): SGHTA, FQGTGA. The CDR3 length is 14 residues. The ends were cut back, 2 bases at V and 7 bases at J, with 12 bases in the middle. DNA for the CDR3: TGTGCCAGCAGCTTACAGGACTCCCAGAATGAGCAGTTCTTC. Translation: CASSLQDSQNEQFF.

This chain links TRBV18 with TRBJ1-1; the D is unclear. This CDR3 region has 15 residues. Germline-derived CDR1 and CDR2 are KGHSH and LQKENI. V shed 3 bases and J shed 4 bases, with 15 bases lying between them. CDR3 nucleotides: TGTGCCAGCTCACCTCGTGAAGGGATGAGCACTGAAGCTTTCTTT. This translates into CASSPREGMSTEAFF.

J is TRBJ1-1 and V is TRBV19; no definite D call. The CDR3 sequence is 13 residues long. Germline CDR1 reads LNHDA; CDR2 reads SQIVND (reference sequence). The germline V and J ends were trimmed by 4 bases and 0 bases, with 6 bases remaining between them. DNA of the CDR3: TGTGCCAGTAGTACGGAGCTGAACACTGAAGCTTTCTTT. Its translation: CASSTELNTEAFF.

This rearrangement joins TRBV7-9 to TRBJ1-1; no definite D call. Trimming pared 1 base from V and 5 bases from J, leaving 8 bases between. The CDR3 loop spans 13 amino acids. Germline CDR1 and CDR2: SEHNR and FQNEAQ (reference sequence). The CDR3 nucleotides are TGTGCCAGCAGCTTAGACAGCTGGACTGAAGCTTTCTTT. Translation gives CASSLDSWTEAFF.

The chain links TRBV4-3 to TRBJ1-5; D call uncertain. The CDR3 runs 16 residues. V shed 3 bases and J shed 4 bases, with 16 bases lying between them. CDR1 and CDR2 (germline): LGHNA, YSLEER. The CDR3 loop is CASSHRLDGENQPQHF. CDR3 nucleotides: TGCGCCAGCAGCCATAGACTGGACGGAGAAAATCAGCCCCAGCATTTT.

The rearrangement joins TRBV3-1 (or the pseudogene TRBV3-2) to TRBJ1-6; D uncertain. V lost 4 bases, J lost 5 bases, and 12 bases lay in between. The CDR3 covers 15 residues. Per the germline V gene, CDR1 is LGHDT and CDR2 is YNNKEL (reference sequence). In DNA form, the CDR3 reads TGTGCCAGCAGCCCTCGAGGAGGGAATAATTCACCCCTCCACTTT. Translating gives CASSPRGGNNSPLHF.

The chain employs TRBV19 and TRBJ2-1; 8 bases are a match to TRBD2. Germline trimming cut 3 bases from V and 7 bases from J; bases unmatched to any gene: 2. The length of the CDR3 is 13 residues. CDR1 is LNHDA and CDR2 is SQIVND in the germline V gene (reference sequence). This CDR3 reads CASSITGGNEQFF. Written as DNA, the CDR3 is TGTGCCAGTAGTATCACGGGGGGGAATGAGCAGTTCTTC.

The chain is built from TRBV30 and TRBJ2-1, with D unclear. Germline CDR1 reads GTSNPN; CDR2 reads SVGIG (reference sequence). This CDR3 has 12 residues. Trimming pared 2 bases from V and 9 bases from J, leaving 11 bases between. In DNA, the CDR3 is TGTGCCTGGAGTCACATACAAACTGAGCAGTTCTTC. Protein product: CAWSHIQTEQFF.

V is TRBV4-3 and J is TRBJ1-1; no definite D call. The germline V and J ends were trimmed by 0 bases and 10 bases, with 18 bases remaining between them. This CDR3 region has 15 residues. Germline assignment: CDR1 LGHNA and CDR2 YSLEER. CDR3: CASSQDPGRPSAAFF. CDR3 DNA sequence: TGCGCCAGCAGCCAAGATCCAGGCAGGCCCTCGGCAGCTTTCTTT.

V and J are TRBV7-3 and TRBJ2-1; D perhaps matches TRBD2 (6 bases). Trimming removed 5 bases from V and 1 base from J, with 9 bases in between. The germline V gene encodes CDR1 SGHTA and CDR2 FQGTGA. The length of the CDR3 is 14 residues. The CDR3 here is CASSPGGSYNEQFF. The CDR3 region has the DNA TGTGCCAGCAGCCCCGGGGGATCCTACAATGAGCAGTTCTTC.

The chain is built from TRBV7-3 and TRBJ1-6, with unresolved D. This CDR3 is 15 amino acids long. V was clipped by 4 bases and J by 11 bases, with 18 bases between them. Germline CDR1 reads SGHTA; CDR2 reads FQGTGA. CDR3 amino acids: CASSSIGSESAPLHF. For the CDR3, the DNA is TGTGCCAGCAGCTCTATCGGATCCGAATCAGCACCCCTCCACTTT.

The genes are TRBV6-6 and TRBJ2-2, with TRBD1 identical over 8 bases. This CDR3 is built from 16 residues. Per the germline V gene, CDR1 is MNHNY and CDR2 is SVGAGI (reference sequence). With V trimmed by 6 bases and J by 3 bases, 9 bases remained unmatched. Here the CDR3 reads CASRTTGTGYTGELFF. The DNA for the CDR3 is TGTGCCAGCAGAACCACCGGGACAGGTTACACCGGGGAGCTGTTTTTT.

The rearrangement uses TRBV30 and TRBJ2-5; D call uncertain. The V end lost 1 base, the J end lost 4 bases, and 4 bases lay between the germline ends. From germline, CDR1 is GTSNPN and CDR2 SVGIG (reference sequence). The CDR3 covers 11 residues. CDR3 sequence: CAWSETETQYF. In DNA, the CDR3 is TGTGCCTGGAGTGAAACAGAGACCCAGTACTTC.

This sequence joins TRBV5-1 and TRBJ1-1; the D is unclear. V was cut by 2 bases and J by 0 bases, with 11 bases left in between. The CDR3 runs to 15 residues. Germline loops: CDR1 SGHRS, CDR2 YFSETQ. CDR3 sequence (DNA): TGCGCCAGCAGCTTTCGAGGCGGTATGAACACTGAAGCTTTCTTT. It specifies CASSFRGGMNTEAFF. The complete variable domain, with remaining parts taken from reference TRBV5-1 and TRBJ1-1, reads KAGVTQTPRYLIKTRGQQVTLSCSPISGHRSVSWYQQTPGQGLQFLFEYFSETQRNKGNFPGRFSGRQFSNSRSEMNVSTLELGDSALYLCASSFRGGMNTEAFFGQGTRLTVV.

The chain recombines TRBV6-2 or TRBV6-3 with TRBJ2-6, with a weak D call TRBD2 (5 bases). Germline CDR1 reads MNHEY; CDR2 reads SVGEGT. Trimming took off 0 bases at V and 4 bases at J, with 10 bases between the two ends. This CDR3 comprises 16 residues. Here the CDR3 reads CASSYSSGRGANVLTF. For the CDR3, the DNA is TGTGCCAGCAGTTACTCGAGTGGGAGAGGGGCCAACGTCCTGACTTTC.

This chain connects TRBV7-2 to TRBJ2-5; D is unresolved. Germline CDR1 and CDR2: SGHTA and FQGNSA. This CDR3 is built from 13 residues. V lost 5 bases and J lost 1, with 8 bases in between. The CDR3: CASSKRGQETQYF. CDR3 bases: TGTGCCAGCAGCAAGAGAGGCCAAGAGACCCAGTACTTC.

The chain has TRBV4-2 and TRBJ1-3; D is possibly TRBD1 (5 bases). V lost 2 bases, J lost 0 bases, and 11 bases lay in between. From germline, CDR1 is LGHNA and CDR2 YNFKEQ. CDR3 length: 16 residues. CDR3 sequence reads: CASSQREGNSGNTIYF. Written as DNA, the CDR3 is TGTGCCAGCAGCCAAAGAGAGGGGAACTCTGGAAACACCATATATTTT.

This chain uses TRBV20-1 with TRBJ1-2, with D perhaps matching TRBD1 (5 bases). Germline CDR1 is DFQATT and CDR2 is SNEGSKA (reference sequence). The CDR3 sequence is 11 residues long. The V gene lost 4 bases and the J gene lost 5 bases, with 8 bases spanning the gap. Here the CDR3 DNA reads TGCAGTGCTAATGGGGGTTATGGCTACACCTTC. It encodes CSANGGYGYTF.

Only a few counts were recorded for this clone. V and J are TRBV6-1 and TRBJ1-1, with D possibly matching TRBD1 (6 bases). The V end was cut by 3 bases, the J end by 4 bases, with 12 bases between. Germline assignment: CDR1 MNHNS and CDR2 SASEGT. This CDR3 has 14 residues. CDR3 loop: CASSENREITEAFF. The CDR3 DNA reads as TGTGCCAGCAGTGAGAACAGGGAAATCACTGAAGCTTTCTTT.

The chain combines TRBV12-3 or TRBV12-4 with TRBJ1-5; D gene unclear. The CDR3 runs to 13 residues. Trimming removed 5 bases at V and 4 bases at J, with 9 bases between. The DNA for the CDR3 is TGTGCCAGCAGTCGATGGGGAAATCAGCCCCAGCATTTT. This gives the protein CASSRWGNQPQHF.

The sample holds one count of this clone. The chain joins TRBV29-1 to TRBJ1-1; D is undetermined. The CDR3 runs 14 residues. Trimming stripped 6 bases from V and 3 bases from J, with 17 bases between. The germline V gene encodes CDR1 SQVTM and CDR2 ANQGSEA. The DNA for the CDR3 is TGCAGCGTAACCCCTGGAGCGACGGACACTGAAGCTTTCTTT. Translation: CSVTPGATDTEAFF.

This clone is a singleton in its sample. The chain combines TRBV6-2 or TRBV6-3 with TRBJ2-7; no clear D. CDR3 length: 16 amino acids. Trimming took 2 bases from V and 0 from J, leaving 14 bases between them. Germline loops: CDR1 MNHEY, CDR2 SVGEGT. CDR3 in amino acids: CASSYTIRRSSYEQYF. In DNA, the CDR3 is TGTGCCAGCAGTTACACCATTCGGCGTAGCTCCTACGAGCAGTACTTC.

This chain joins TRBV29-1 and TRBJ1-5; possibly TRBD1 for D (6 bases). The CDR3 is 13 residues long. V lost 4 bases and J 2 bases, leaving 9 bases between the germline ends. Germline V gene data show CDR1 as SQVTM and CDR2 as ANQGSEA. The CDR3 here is CSVGGAGNQPQHF. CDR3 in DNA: TGCAGCGTTGGGGGGGCTGGCAATCAGCCCCAGCATTTT.

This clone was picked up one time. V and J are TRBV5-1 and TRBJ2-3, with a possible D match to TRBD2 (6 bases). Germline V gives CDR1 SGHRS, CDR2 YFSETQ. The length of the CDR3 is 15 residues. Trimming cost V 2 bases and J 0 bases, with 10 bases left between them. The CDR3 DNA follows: TGCGCCAGCAGCTTTGTGGCGGGGAGCACAGATACGCAGTATTTT. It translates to CASSFVAGSTDTQYF. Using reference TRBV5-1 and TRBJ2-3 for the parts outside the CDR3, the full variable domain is KAGVTQTPRYLIKTRGQQVTLSCSPISGHRSVSWYQQTPGQGLQFLFEYFSETQRNKGNFPGRFSGRQFSNSRSEMNVSTLELGDSALYLCASSFVAGSTDTQYFGPGTRLTVL.